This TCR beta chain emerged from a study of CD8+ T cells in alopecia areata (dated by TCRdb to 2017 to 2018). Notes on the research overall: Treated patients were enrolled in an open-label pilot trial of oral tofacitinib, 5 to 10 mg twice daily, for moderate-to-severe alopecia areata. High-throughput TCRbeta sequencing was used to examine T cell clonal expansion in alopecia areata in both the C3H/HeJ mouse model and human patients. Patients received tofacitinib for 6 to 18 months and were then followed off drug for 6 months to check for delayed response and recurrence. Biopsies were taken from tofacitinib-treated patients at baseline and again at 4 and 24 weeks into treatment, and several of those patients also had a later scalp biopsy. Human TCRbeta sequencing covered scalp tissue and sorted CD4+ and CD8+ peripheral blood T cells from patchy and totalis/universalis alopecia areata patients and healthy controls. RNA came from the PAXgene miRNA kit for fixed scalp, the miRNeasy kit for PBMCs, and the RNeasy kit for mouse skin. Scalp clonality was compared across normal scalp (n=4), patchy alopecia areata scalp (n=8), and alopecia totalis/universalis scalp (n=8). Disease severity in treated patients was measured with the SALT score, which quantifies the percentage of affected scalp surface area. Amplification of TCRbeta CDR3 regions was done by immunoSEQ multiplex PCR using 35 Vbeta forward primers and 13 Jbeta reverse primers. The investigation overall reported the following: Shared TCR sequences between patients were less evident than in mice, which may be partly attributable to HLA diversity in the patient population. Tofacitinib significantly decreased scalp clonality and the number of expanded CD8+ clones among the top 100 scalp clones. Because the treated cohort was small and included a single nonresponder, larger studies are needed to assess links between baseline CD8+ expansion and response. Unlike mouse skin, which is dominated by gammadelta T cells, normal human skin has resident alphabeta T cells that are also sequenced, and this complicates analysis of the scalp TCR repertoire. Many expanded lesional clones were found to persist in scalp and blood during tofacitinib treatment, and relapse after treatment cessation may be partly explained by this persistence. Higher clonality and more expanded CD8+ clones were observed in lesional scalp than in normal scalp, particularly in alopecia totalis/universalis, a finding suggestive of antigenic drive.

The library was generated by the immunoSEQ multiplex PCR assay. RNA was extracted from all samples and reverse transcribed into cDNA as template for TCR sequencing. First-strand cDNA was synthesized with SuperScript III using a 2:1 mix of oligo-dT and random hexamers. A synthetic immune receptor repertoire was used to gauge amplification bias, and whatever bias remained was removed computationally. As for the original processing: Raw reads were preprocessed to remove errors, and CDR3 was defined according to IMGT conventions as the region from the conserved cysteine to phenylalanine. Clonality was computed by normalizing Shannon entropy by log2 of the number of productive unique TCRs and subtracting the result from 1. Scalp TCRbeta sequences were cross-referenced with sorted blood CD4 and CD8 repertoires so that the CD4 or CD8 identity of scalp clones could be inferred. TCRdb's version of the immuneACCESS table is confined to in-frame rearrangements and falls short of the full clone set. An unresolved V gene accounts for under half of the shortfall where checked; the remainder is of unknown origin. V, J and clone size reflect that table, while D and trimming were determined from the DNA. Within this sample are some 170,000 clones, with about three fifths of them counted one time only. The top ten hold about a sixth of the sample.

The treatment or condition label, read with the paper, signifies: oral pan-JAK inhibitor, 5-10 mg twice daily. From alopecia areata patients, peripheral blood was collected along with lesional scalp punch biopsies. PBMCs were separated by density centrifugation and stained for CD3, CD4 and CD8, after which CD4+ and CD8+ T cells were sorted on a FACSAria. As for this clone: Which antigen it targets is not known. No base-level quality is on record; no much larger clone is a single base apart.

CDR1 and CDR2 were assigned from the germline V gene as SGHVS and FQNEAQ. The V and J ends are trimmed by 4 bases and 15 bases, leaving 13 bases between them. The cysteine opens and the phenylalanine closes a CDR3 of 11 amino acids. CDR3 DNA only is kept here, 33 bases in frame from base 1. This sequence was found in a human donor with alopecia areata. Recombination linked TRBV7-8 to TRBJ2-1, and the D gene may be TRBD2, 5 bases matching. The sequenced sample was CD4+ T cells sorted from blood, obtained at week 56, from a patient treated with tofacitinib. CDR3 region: CASSSAVLRFF. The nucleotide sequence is TGTGCCAGCAGCTCAGCGGTTTTACGGTTCTTC.